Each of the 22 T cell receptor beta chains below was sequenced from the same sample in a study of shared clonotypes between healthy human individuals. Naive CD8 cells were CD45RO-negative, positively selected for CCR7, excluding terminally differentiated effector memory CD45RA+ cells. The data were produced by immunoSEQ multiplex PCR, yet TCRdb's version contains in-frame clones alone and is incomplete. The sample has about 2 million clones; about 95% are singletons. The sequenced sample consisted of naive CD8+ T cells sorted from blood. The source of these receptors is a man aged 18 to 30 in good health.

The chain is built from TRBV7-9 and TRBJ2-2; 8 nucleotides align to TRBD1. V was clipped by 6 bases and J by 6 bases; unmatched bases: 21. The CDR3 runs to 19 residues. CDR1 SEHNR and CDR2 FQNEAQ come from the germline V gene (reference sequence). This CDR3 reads CASRHPTSTGERLAGELFF. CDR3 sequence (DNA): TGTGCCAGCAGACACCCAACATCGACAGGGGAGAGGTTAGCCGGGGAGCTGTTTTTT.

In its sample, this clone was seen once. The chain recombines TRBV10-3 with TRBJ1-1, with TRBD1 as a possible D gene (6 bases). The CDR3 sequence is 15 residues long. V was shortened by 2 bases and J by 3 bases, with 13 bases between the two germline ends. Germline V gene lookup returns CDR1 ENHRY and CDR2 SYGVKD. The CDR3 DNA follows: TGTGCCATCAGTGAGAGGGGGGGAGGGGACACTGAAGCTTTCTTT. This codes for CAISERGGGDTEAFF.

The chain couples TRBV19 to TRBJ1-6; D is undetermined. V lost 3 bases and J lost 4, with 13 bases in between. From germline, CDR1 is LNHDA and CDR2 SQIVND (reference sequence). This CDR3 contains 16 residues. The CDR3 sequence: CASSIGDGFYNSPLHF. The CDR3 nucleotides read TGTGCCAGTAGTATCGGTGACGGATTTTATAATTCACCCCTCCACTTT.

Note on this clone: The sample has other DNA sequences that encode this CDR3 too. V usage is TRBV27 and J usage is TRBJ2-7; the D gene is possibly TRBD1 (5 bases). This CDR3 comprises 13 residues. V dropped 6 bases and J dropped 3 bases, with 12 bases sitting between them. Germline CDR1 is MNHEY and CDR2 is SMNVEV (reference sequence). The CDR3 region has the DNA TGTGCCAGCAGCTCAGGGCAGAGCTACGAGCAGTACTTC. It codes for CASSSGQSYEQYF.

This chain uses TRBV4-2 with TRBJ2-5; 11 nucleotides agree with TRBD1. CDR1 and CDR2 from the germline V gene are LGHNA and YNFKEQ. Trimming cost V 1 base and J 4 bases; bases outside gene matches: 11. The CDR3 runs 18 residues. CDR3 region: CASSQGIGTGGFPETQYF. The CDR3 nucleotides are TGTGCCAGCAGCCAAGGTATTGGGACAGGGGGATTTCCAGAGACCCAGTACTTC.

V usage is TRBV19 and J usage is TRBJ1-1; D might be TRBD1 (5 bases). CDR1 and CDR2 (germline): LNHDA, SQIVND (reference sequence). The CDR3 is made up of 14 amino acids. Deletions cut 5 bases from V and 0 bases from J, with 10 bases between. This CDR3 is CASSPPGLNTEAFF. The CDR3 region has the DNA TGTGCCAGTAGTCCCCCAGGGTTGAACACTGAAGCTTTCTTT.

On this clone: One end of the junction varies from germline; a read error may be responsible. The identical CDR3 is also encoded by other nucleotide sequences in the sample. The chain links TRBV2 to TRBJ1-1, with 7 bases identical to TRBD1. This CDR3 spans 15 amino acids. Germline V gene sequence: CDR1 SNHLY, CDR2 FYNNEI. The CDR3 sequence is CASREDRQGSTEAFF. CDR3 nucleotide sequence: TGTGCCAGCAGAGAAGACCGACAGGGTTCTACTGAAGCTTTCTTT.

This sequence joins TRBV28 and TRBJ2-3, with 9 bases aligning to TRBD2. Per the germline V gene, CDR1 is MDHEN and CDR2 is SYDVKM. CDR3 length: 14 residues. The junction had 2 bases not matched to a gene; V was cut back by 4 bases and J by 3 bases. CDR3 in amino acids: CASSWTSATDTQYF. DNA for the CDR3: TGTGCCAGCAGTTGGACTAGCGCAACAGATACGCAGTATTTT.

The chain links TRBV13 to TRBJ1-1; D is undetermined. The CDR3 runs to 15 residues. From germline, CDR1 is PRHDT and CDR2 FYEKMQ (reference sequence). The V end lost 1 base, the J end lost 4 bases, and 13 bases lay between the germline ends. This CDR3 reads CASSLDPGTSTEAFF. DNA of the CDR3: TGTGCCAGCAGCTTAGATCCGGGTACCAGCACTGAAGCTTTCTTT.

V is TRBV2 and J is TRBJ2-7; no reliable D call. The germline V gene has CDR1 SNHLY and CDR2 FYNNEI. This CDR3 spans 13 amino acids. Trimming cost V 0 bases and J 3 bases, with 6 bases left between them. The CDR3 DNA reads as TGTGCCAGCAGTGAAGCGCTAGGCTACGAGCAGTACTTC. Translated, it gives CASSEALGYEQYF.

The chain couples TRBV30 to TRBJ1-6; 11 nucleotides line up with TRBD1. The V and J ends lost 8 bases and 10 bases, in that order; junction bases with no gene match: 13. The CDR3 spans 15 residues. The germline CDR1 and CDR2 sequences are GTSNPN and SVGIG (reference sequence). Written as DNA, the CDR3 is TGTGCCCAGGACCTAGGACAGGGGGCAGGATCACCCCTCCACTTT. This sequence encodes CAQDLGQGAGSPLHF.

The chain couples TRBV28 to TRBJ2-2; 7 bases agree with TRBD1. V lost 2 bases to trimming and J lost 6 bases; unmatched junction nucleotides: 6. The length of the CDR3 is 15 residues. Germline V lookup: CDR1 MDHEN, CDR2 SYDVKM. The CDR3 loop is CASSLVGGRAGELFF. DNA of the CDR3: TGTGCCAGCAGTTTAGTAGGGGGCCGAGCCGGGGAGCTGTTTTTT.

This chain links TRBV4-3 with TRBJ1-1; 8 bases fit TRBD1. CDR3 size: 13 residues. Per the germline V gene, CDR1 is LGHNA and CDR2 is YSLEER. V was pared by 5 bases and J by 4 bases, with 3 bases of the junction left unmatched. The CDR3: CASSDRGSTEAFF. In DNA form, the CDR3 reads TGCGCCAGCAGCGACAGGGGTTCCACTGAAGCTTTCTTT.

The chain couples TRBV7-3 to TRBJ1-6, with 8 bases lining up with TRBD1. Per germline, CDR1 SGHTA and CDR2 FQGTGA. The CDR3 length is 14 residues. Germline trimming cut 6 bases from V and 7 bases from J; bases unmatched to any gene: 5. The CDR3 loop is CASSLGQENSPLHF. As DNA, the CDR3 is TGTGCCAGCAGTTTGGGACAGGAAAATTCACCCCTCCACTTT.

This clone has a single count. The CDR3 reads CASSYLGLVYEQYF. CDR3 sequence (DNA): TGTGCCAGCAGTTATCTAGGACTAGTCTACGAGCAGTACTTC. This chain connects TRBV6-6 to TRBJ2-7; 7 bases align to TRBD2. J was trimmed by 3 bases and V by 3 bases; bases with no gene match: 5. CDR1 MNHNY and CDR2 SVGAGI come from the germline V gene (reference sequence). The CDR3 runs 14 residues.

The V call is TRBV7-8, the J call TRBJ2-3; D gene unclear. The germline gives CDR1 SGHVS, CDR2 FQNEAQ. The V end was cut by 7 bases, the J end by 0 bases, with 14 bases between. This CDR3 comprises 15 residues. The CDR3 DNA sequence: TGTGCCAGCATCCTGCTAGGTGGAAGCACAGATACGCAGTATTTT. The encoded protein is CASILLGGSTDTQYF.

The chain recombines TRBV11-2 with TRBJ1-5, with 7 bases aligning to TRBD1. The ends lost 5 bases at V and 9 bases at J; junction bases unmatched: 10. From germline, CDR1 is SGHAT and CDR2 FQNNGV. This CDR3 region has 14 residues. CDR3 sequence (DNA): TGTGCCAGCAGCGAACTGGGACAGTTCTGGCCCCAGCATTTT. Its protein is CASSELGQFWPQHF.

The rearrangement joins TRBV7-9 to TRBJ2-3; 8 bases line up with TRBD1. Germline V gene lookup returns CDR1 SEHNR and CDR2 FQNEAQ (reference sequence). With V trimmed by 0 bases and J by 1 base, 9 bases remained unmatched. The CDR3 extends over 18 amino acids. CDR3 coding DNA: TGTGCCAGCAGCTTAGCGCTTCAGGGGGCTGGGGGCACAGATACGCAGTATTTT. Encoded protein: CASSLALQGAGGTDTQYF. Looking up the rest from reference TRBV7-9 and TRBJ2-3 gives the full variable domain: DTGVSQNPRHKITKRGQNVTFRCDPISEHNRLYWYRQTLGQGPEFLTYFQNEAQLEKSRLLSDRFSAERPKGSFSTLEIQRTEQGDSAMYLCASSLALQGAGGTDTQYFGPGTRLTVL.

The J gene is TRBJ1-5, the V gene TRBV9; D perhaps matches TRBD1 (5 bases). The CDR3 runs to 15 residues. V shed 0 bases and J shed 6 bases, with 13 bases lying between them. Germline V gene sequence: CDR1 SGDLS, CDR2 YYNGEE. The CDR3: CASSVGGNKGQPQHF. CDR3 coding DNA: TGTGCCAGCAGCGTAGGGGGGAATAAGGGTCAGCCCCAGCATTTT.

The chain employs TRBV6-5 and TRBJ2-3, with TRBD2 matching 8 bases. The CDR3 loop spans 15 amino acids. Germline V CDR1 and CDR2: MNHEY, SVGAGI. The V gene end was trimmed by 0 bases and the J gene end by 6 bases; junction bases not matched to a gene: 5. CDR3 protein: CASSYSTGGRDTQYF. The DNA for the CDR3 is TGTGCCAGCAGTTACTCCACGGGGGGGCGCGATACGCAGTATTTT.

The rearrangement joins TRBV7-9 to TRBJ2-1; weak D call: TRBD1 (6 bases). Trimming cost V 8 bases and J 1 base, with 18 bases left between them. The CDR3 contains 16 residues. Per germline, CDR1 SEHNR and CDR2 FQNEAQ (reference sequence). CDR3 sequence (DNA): TGTGCCAGCGCTCAGTCATGGGGGCTATCCTACAATGAGCAGTTCTTC. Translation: CASAQSWGLSYNEQFF.

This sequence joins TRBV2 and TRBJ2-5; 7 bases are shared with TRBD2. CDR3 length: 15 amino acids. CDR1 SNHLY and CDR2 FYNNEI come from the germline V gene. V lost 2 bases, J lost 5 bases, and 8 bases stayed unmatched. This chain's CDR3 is CASSETAGVWETQYF. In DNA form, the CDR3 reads TGTGCCAGCAGTGAAACGGCGGGGGTGTGGGAGACCCAGTACTTC.